A single sample gave rise to the 3 T cell receptor beta chains below, sequenced in a study of cytomegalovirus exposure and HLA in healthy donors. With 60 Vbeta and 13 Jbeta primers, the PCR was carried out. This table comes from immunoSEQ multiplex PCR, and its TCRdb copy is limited to in-frame clones, with some not included. Among about 130,000 clones listed, approximately 60% were seen once. The source material was PBMCs. These receptors all come from a human donor in good health.

The chain links TRBV27 to TRBJ2-1; 9 bases match TRBD1. This CDR3 is built from 16 residues. With V trimmed by 4 bases and J by 0 bases, 4 bases remained unmatched. CDR1 is MNHEY and CDR2 is SMNVEV in the germline V gene (reference sequence). CDR3 in DNA: TGTGCCAGCAGTTCGTCGGACAGGGGCTCCTACAATGAGCAGTTCTTC. As protein: CASSSSDRGSYNEQFF.

V is TRBV10-1 and J is TRBJ2-3; TRBD2 matches 7 bases. Germline CDR1 reads WNHNN; CDR2 reads SYGVQD (reference sequence). V gave up 2 bases and J gave up 2 bases; unmatched junction bases: 10. CDR3 length: 17 residues. The CDR3 coding sequence is TGCGCCAGCAGTGAGCGGAAAACGGCGGGAGTCACAGATACGCAGTATTTT. Its protein is CASSERKTAGVTDTQYF.

The gene calls are TRBV29-1 and TRBJ1-5, with D maybe TRBD1 (6 bases). Germline assignment: CDR1 SQVTM and CDR2 ANQGSEA. The CDR3 is 14 residues long. V was pared by 6 bases and J by 0 bases, with 12 bases between. Here the CDR3 reads CSVRAGDSNQPQHF. The CDR3 DNA reads TGCAGCGTGAGAGCAGGGGATAGCAATCAGCCCCAGCATTTT. The full variable domain, rest sourced from reference TRBV29-1 and TRBJ1-5, is SAVISQKPSRDICQRGTSLTIQCQVDSQVTMMFWYRQQPGQSLTLIATANQGSEATYESGFVIDKFPISRPNLTFSTLTVSNMSPEDSSIYLCSVRAGDSNQPQHFGDGTRLSIL.